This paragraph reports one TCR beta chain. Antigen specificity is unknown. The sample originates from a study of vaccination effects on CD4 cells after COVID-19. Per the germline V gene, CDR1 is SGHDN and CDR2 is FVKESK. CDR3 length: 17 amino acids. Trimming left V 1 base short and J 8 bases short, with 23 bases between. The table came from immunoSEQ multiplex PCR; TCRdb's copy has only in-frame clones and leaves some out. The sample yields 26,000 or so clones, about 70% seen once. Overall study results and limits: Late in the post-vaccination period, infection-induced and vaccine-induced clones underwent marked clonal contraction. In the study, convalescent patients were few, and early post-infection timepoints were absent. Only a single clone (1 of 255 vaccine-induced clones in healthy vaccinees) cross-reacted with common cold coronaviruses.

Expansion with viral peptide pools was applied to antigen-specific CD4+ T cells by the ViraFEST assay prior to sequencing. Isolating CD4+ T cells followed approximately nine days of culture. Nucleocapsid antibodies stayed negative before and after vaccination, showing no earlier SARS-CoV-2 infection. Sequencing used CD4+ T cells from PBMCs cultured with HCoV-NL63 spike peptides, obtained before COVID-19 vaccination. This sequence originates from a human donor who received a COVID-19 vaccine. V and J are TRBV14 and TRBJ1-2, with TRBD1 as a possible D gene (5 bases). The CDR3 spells CASSQVVMGFGGGGYTF. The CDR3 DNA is TGTGCCAGCAGCCAAGTCGTTATGGGATTCGGGGGAGGCGGCTACACCTTC.